This is a list of T cell receptor beta chains from one sample in a study of Graves' ophthalmopathy and Graves' hyperthyroidism. TCRdb re-analysed the multiplex PCR reads in MiXCR, keeping a single row per CDR3 protein. Among about 500,000 distinct CDR3 sequences listed, under 40% were seen once. Sequenced: peripheral blood or thyroid tissue (not recorded which). Source of these receptors: an adult man with Graves' hyperthyroidism. Each CDR3 is given with its conserved first and last residue. A D gene is named only where the DNA matches it firmly. Some rows mark clone size as missing; the rest say once, few, many or name a class of expanded clone.

d_call,j_call,clone_size,v_call,cdr3_aa,cdr3_nt
TRBD1,TRBJ2-6,.,TRBV15,CATSRSGGQGANVLTF,TGTGCCACCAGCAGATCAGGGGGACAGGGGGCCAACGTCCTGACTTTC
.,TRBJ1-1,few,TRBV12-5,CASGPGQTLNTEAFF,TGTGCTAGTGGTCCGGGACAAACCCTGAACACTGAAGCTTTCTTT
.,TRBJ1-3,many,TRBV29-1,CSVEVSGTGNTIYF,TGCAGCGTTGAAGTCTCAGGGACTGGAAACACCATATATTTT
.,TRBJ1-4,.,TRBV7-8,CASSLGHNEKLFF,TGTGCCAGCAGCTTAGGGCATAATGAAAAACTGTTTTTT
.,TRBJ2-2,.,TRBV6-1,CASRQGQPTGELFF,TGTGCCAGCAGACAAGGACAGCCCACCGGGGAGCTGTTTTTT
.,TRBJ1-3,many,TRBV7-2,CASSFRASGNTIYF,TGTGCCAGCAGCTTCCGAGCCTCTGGAAACACCATATATTTT
TRBD2,TRBJ2-7,.,TRBV7-2,CASSLGVGGAGGFSYEQYF,TGTGCCAGCAGCTTAGGAGTTGGGGGAGCGGGGGGATTCTCCTACGAGCAGTACTTC
TRBD2,TRBJ2-7,.,TRBV29-1,CSGGGSGIYEQYF,TGCAGCGGGGGAGGTAGCGGGATCTACGAGCAGTACTTC
TRBD1,TRBJ2-7,many,TRBV7-9,CASTGQGDEQYF,TGTGCCAGTACCGGACAGGGCGACGAGCAGTACTTC
.,TRBJ2-2,many,TRBV11-1,CASSYYTGELFF,TGTGCCAGCAGCTACTACACCGGGGAGCTGTTTTTT